One and the same sample provided the 19 T cell receptor beta chains below, sequenced in a study of T cell responses to AZD1222 COVID-19 vaccine. Method: immunoSEQ multiplex PCR; TCRdb's copy keeps in-frame clones and lacks some. Among about 140,000 clones listed, more than 75% were seen once. Here the sequenced sample was peripheral blood, taken 28 days after the second AZD1222 dose. These receptors were taken from an adult who received the AZD1222 COVID-19 vaccine.

The chain carries TRBV5-4 and TRBJ1-3; 7 bases align to TRBD1. There are 16 residues in the CDR3. From germline, CDR1 is SGHNT and CDR2 YYREEE (reference sequence). The V gene end was trimmed by 4 bases and the J gene end by 0 bases; junction bases not matched to a gene: 7. In DNA form, the CDR3 reads TGTGCCAGCAGCCCAGCCGCAGGGGGCTCTGGAAACACCATATATTTT. Translation gives CASSPAAGGSGNTIYF. Variable domain in full (rest from reference TRBV5-4 and TRBJ1-3): ETGVTQSPTHLIKTRGQQVTLRCSSQSGHNTVSWYQQALGQGPQFIFQYYREEENGRGNFPPRFSGLQFPNYSSELNVNALELDDSALYLCASSPAAGGSGNTIYFGEGSWLTVV.

The rearrangement links TRBV10-1 to TRBJ2-7, with 7 bases that match TRBD2. CDR3 length: 14 amino acids. Germline V CDR1 and CDR2: WNHNN, SYGVQD (reference sequence). J was trimmed by 5 bases and V by 3 bases; bases with no gene match: 7. CDR3 amino acids: CASSEGIAGHEQYF. CDR3 coding DNA: TGCGCCAGCAGTGAAGGGATAGCGGGCCACGAGCAGTACTTC.

The rearrangement uses TRBV5-4 and TRBJ1-5, with D unclear. Trimming removed 4 bases from V and 0 bases from J, with 8 bases in between. This CDR3 has 14 residues. The germline gives CDR1 SGHNT, CDR2 YYREEE (reference sequence). Written as DNA, the CDR3 is TGTGCCAGCAGCCCGGCGTATAGCAATCAGCCCCAGCATTTT. This codes for CASSPAYSNQPQHF.

The J gene is TRBJ2-1, the V gene TRBV9; no definite D call. Trimming removed 0 bases at V and 3 bases at J, with 10 bases between. The CDR3 has 15 amino acids. The germline V gene has CDR1 SGDLS and CDR2 YYNGEE. CDR3 sequence reads: CASSVAPNGYNEQFF. CDR3 DNA sequence: TGTGCCAGCAGCGTAGCACCAAACGGCTACAATGAGCAGTTCTTC.

This chain links TRBV19 with TRBJ1-1; 7 nucleotides align to TRBD1. After removal of 5 bases from V and 0 bases from J, the junction contained 12 bases not matched to a gene. CDR3 size: 17 residues. Germline V gene data show CDR1 as LNHDA and CDR2 as SQIVND (reference sequence). The CDR3 DNA is TGTGCCAGTAGTTTCCTACAGGGGCGAGTAATGAACACTGAAGCTTTCTTT. This codes for CASSFLQGRVMNTEAFF. Looking up the rest from reference TRBV19 and TRBJ1-1 gives the full variable domain: DGGITQSPKYLFRKEGQNVTLSCEQNLNHDAMYWYRQDPGQGLRLIYYSQIVNDFQKGDIAEGYSVSREKKESFPLTVTSAQKNPTAFYLCASSFLQGRVMNTEAFFGQGTRLTVV.

The rearrangement joins TRBV18 to TRBJ2-2; 8 nucleotides align to TRBD1. The CDR3 is 16 residues long. Trimming took 5 bases from V and 7 from J; bases not matched to a gene: 12. Germline CDR1 reads KGHSH; CDR2 reads LQKENI. CDR3 bases: TGTGCCAGCTCATCCCAGGGGGCGGTCCTCATCGGGGAGCTGTTTTTT. Translating gives CASSSQGAVLIGELFF. The variable domain in full, with the rest retrieved from reference TRBV18 and TRBJ2-2, is NAGVMQNPRHLVRRRGQEARLRCSPMKGHSHVYWYRQLPEEGLKFMVYLQKENIIDESGMPKERFSAEFPKEGPSILRIQQVVRGDSAAYFCASSSQGAVLIGELFFGEGSRLTVL.

V usage is TRBV6-1 and J usage is TRBJ1-5; D call uncertain. Between the trimmed V and J ends, which lost 0 bases and 3 bases, there was a span of 9 bases. Germline CDR1 and CDR2: MNHNS and SASEGT. The CDR3 is 15 amino acids. The CDR3: CASSEAGQDNQPQHF. The CDR3 region has the DNA TGTGCCAGCAGTGAAGCAGGGCAGGACAATCAGCCCCAGCATTTT.

This chain links TRBV4-2 with TRBJ2-7; D may be TRBD1 or TRBD2 (5 bases each). Germline V gene data show CDR1 as LGHNA and CDR2 as YNFKEQ. V shed 1 base and J shed 4 bases, with 5 bases lying between them. The CDR3 runs to 12 residues. CDR3 DNA: TGTGCCAGCAGCCAAGGGGGGTACGAGCAGTACTTC. Translated, it gives CASSQGGYEQYF.

The chain employs TRBV11-2 and TRBJ2-2; unclear D gene. The CDR3 is 14 amino acids. Germline lookup yields CDR1 SGHAT and CDR2 FQNNGV. Deletions cut 3 bases from V and 5 bases from J, with 10 bases between. CDR3 nucleotide sequence: TGTGCCAGCAGCTTCTCATCCTCAACCGGGGAGCTGTTTTTT. It is translated as CASSFSSSTGELFF.

The genes are TRBV7-2 and TRBJ2-3, with D possibly called TRBD1 or TRBD2 (5 bases each). V lost 4 bases, J lost 2 bases, and 16 bases lay in between. CDR1 and CDR2 from the germline V gene are SGHTA and FQGNSA. The length of the CDR3 is 16 residues. CDR3 DNA sequence: TGTGCCAGCAGCTCCCTGTGGGGGTCCGACACAGATACGCAGTATTTT. It codes for CASSSLWGSDTDTQYF.

The rearrangement links TRBV7-8 to TRBJ2-7; D unclear. This CDR3 contains 11 residues. V lost 5 bases and J lost 9, with 11 bases in between. CDR1 and CDR2 from the germline V gene are SGHVS and FQNEAQ. The DNA of the CDR3 is TGTGCCAGCAGCGCCCAGACTTCGCAGTACTTC. Its translation: CASSAQTSQYF. Supplemented by reference TRBV7-8 and TRBJ2-7, the full variable domain reads GAGVSQSPRYKVAKRGQDVALRCDPISGHVSLFWYQQALGQGPEFLTYFQNEAQLDKSGLPSDRFFAERPEGSVSTLKIQRTQQEDSAVYLCASSAQTSQYFGPGTRLTVT.

This rearrangement joins TRBV7-3 to TRBJ2-2, with D possibly TRBD2 on 5 matching bases. Trimming took 5 bases from V and 7 from J, leaving 14 bases between them. Germline V CDR1 and CDR2: SGHTA, FQGTGA. The length of the CDR3 is 14 residues. The CDR3 sequence: CASSPREGNGELFF. The DNA for the CDR3 is TGTGCCAGCAGCCCCCGAGAGGGTAACGGGGAGCTGTTTTTT.

The chain uses TRBV30 and TRBJ1-5; 7 bases are shared with TRBD1. In germline, CDR1 is GTSNPN, CDR2 SVGIG (reference sequence). With V trimmed by 0 bases and J by 4 bases, 6 bases remained unmatched. CDR3 length: 15 amino acids. The CDR3 DNA follows: TGTGCCTGGAGTGTACGGGGGGACAGAAATCAGCCCCAGCATTTT. Translation gives CAWSVRGDRNQPQHF. The whole variable domain, remainder taken from reference TRBV30 and TRBJ1-5, is SQTIHQWPATLVQPVGSPLSLECTVEGTSNPNLYWYRQAAGRGLQLLFYSVGIGQISSEVPQNLSASRPQDRQFILSSKKLLLSDSGFYLCAWSVRGDRNQPQHFGDGTRLSIL.

The V and J genes are TRBV18 and TRBJ2-3; the D gene is possibly TRBD2 (5 bases). Germline CDR1 and CDR2: KGHSH and LQKENI. V was clipped by 4 bases and J by 6 bases, with 11 bases between them. The CDR3 has 13 residues. This chain's CDR3 is CASSLAPVDTQYF. DNA of the CDR3: TGTGCCAGCTCACTAGCGCCGGTTGATACGCAGTATTTT. The full variable domain, with the rest looked up from reference TRBV18 and TRBJ2-3, is NAGVMQNPRHLVRRRGQEARLRCSPMKGHSHVYWYRQLPEEGLKFMVYLQKENIIDESGMPKERFSAEFPKEGPSILRIQQVVRGDSAAYFCASSLAPVDTQYFGPGTRLTVL.

V usage is TRBV4-1 and J usage is TRBJ1-1; 8 bases map to TRBD1. Germline values: CDR1 MGHRA, CDR2 YSYEKL. Trimming at V came to 6 bases and at J to 4 bases, leaving 7 bases not matched to a gene. This CDR3 spans 14 amino acids. CDR3 in amino acids: CASRGYRGTTEAFF. CDR3 DNA sequence: TGCGCCAGCAGGGGGTACAGGGGGACCACTGAAGCTTTCTTT.

The genes are TRBV2 and TRBJ2-7; D is possibly TRBD1 (6 bases). Trimming removed 7 bases from V and 3 bases from J, with 28 bases in between. CDR1 and CDR2 (germline): SNHLY, FYNNEI. CDR3 length equals 18 residues. The chain's CDR3 is CASIQRRHYDRLHYEQYF. The CDR3 DNA sequence: TGTGCCAGCATTCAGCGCCGACACTACGACAGGCTTCACTACGAGCAGTACTTC.

The V call is TRBV7-2, the J call TRBJ1-5; no clear D. This CDR3 comprises 13 residues. Trimming took 4 bases from V and 5 from J, leaving 9 bases between them. Germline CDR1 SGHTA, CDR2 FQGNSA. The CDR3 DNA reads TGTGCCAGCAGCTCCGAGAACTATCAGCCCCAGCATTTT. This sequence encodes CASSSENYQPQHF. The variable domain in full, with the rest retrieved from reference TRBV7-2 and TRBJ1-5, is GAGVSQSPSNKVTEKGKDVELRCDPISGHTALYWYRQSLGQGLEFLIYFQGNSAPDKSGLPSDRFSAERTGGSVSTLTIQRTQQEDSAVYLCASSSENYQPQHFGDGTRLSIL.

This sequence joins TRBV3-1 (or the pseudogene TRBV3-2) and TRBJ1-5, with D unclear. CDR1 is LGHDT, CDR2 YNNKEL, per germline (reference sequence). Trimming shortened V by 1 base and J by 3 bases, and 10 bases separated the two germline ends. This CDR3 is 15 amino acids long. The CDR3 spells CASSQGRSVNQPQHF. The CDR3 region has the DNA TGTGCCAGCAGCCAAGGTCGCAGCGTCAATCAGCCCCAGCATTTT.

J is TRBJ1-1 and V is TRBV9, with a possible D match to TRBD1 (5 bases). This CDR3 comprises 14 residues. Deletions cut 3 bases from V and 4 bases from J, with 13 bases between. The V gene's germline CDR1 is SGDLS and CDR2 YYNGEE. CDR3 coding DNA: TGTGCCAGCAGCGCCCAACAGGATGGCACTGAAGCTTTCTTT. This translates into CASSAQQDGTEAFF.